A selection of T cell receptor beta chains follows, all from one sample in a study of blood T cell repertoires in COVID-19. Here immunoSEQ multiplex PCR was the method, and the copy in TCRdb shows in-frame clones only, minus some. The sample has 200,000 to 250,000 clones, approximately 86% seen once. What was sequenced was peripheral blood. The source is a woman aged 50 to 65 with COVID-19, enrolled during active disease. The CDR3 runs from the conserved cysteine through the conserved F or W. A D gene is named only where the DNA matches it firmly. Size is stated for part of the rows, as once, few or many counts, or as a class when the clone is expanded.

v_call: TRBV5-4; d_call: TRBD1; clone_size: NA; j_call: TRBJ2-1; cdr3_aa: CASSSRMGQPSYNEQFF; cdr3_nt: TGTGCCAGCAGCTCTAGGATGGGACAGCCTTCCTACAATGAGCAGTTCTTC
v_call: TRBV10-2; d_call: TRBD1; clone_size: NA; j_call: TRBJ1-3; cdr3_aa: CASSEGTGVSGNTIYF; cdr3_nt: TGCGCCAGCAGTGAGGGGACAGGAGTCTCTGGAAACACCATATATTTT
v_call: TRBV9; d_call: TRBD1; clone_size: NA; j_call: TRBJ1-3; cdr3_aa: CASSYRGPGNTIYF; cdr3_nt: TGTGCCAGCAGCTACAGGGGACCTGGAAACACCATATATTTT
v_call: TRBV5-4; d_call: NA; clone_size: NA; j_call: TRBJ2-2; cdr3_aa: CASSFRTVGPTGELFF; cdr3_nt: TGTGCCAGCAGCTTCAGGACAGTTGGCCCCACCGGGGAGCTGTTTTTT
v_call: TRBV27; d_call: TRBD1; clone_size: once; j_call: TRBJ1-4; cdr3_aa: CASSPIRDRGRGEKLFF; cdr3_nt: TGTGCCAGCAGTCCAATCCGGGACAGGGGGCGAGGTGAAAAACTGTTTTTT
v_call: TRBV5-5; d_call: NA; clone_size: NA; j_call: TRBJ1-4; cdr3_aa: CASSLINEKLFF; cdr3_nt: TGTGCCAGCAGCTTGATAAATGAAAAACTGTTTTTT
v_call: TRBV5-1; d_call: NA; clone_size: NA; j_call: TRBJ1-4; cdr3_aa: CASSWVQGEGEKLFF; cdr3_nt: TGCGCCAGCAGCTGGGTACAGGGAGAAGGGGAAAAACTGTTTTTT
v_call: TRBV10-1; d_call: NA; clone_size: NA; j_call: TRBJ1-6; cdr3_aa: CASSESAGDRISPLHF; cdr3_nt: TGCGCCAGCAGTGAGTCCGCAGGCGACAGGATTTCACCCCTCCACTTT
v_call: TRBV28; d_call: TRBD2; clone_size: NA; j_call: TRBJ2-7; cdr3_aa: CASSSLGTSGPTYEQYF; cdr3_nt: TGTGCCAGCAGTTCCCTGGGGACTAGCGGGCCAACCTACGAGCAGTACTTC
v_call: TRBV3-1/TRBV3-2; d_call: TRBD2; clone_size: NA; j_call: TRBJ2-1; cdr3_aa: CASSQGRGGPYEQFF; cdr3_nt: TGTGCCAGCAGCCAGGGACGGGGGGGCCCGTATGAGCAGTTCTTC
v_call: TRBV5-6; d_call: TRBD1; clone_size: NA; j_call: TRBJ1-6; cdr3_aa: CASSSYQSPGQGANSPLHF; cdr3_nt: TGTGCCAGCAGCTCCTATCAGTCGCCTGGACAGGGAGCAAATTCACCCCTCCACTTT
v_call: TRBV7-7; d_call: NA; clone_size: NA; j_call: TRBJ1-5; cdr3_aa: CASRRKGFYSNQPQHF; cdr3_nt: TGTGCCAGCAGACGGAAGGGGTTTTATAGCAATCAGCCCCAGCATTTT
v_call: TRBV7-9; d_call: NA; clone_size: NA; j_call: TRBJ2-7; cdr3_aa: CASSFRQGYEQYF; cdr3_nt: TGTGCCAGCAGCTTTCGGCAGGGCTACGAGCAGTACTTC
v_call: TRBV5-1; d_call: NA; clone_size: once; j_call: TRBJ1-1; cdr3_aa: CASSFVPNTEAFF; cdr3_nt: TGCGCCAGCAGCTTCGTCCCGAACACTGAAGCTTTCTTT
v_call: TRBV5-1; d_call: NA; clone_size: NA; j_call: TRBJ1-2; cdr3_aa: CASSLGGGYTF; cdr3_nt: TGCGCCAGCTCACTGGGAGGAGGCTACACCTTC
v_call: TRBV19; d_call: NA; clone_size: NA; j_call: TRBJ1-1; cdr3_aa: CASSPRTPAGNTEAFF; cdr3_nt: TGTGCCAGTAGTCCACGGACTCCAGCAGGTAACACTGAAGCTTTCTTT
v_call: TRBV29-1; d_call: TRBD1; clone_size: NA; j_call: TRBJ2-7; cdr3_aa: CSVRPGGHEQYF; cdr3_nt: TGCAGCGTCCGACCAGGGGGCCACGAGCAGTACTTC
v_call: TRBV5-1; d_call: NA; clone_size: NA; j_call: TRBJ1-1; cdr3_aa: CASSLAQGLRTEAFF; cdr3_nt: TGCGCCAGCAGCTTGGCGCAGGGTCTAAGGACTGAAGCTTTCTTT
v_call: TRBV19; d_call: TRBD2; clone_size: NA; j_call: TRBJ2-2; cdr3_aa: CASSNPSGGTGELFF; cdr3_nt: TGTGCCAGTAGTAACCCTAGCGGGGGGACCGGGGAGCTGTTTTTT
v_call: TRBV28; d_call: NA; clone_size: NA; j_call: TRBJ1-4; cdr3_aa: CASSLLNTREKLFF; cdr3_nt: TGTGCCAGCAGTTTATTAAATACGAGGGAAAAACTGTTTTTT
v_call: TRBV11-2; d_call: NA; clone_size: NA; j_call: TRBJ2-7; cdr3_aa: CASSPGQVYEQYF; cdr3_nt: TGTGCCAGCAGCCCCGGTCAAGTCTACGAGCAGTACTTC
v_call: TRBV29-1; d_call: NA; clone_size: once; j_call: TRBJ1-1; cdr3_aa: CSVGSDMNTEAFF; cdr3_nt: TGCAGCGTTGGATCAGATATGAACACTGAAGCTTTCTTT
v_call: TRBV24-1; d_call: TRBD1; clone_size: NA; j_call: TRBJ2-7; cdr3_aa: CATSDRDRGYEQYF; cdr3_nt: TGTGCCACCAGTGACCGGGACAGGGGCTACGAGCAGTACTTC
v_call: TRBV14; d_call: NA; clone_size: NA; j_call: TRBJ1-2; cdr3_aa: CASSQVHRVGYGYTF; cdr3_nt: TGTGCCAGCAGCCAAGTGCACAGGGTAGGGTATGGCTACACCTTC
v_call: TRBV5-4; d_call: NA; clone_size: NA; j_call: TRBJ2-3; cdr3_aa: CASAPFGADTQYF; cdr3_nt: TGTGCCAGCGCTCCCTTCGGAGCAGATACGCAGTATTTT
v_call: TRBV11-2; d_call: TRBD1; clone_size: NA; j_call: TRBJ1-1; cdr3_aa: CASSLVAGQINTEAFF; cdr3_nt: TGTGCCAGCAGCTTAGTAGCGGGACAGATCAACACTGAAGCTTTCTTT
v_call: TRBV5-1; d_call: TRBD1; clone_size: NA; j_call: TRBJ1-5; cdr3_aa: CASSFYHRDRGPQPQHF; cdr3_nt: TGCGCCAGCAGCTTTTACCACCGGGACAGGGGGCCCCAGCCCCAGCATTTT
v_call: TRBV2; d_call: NA; clone_size: NA; j_call: TRBJ1-3; cdr3_aa: CASSESGSGNTIYF; cdr3_nt: TGTGCCAGCAGTGAATCAGGGTCCGGAAACACCATATATTTT
v_call: TRBV28; d_call: NA; clone_size: NA; j_call: TRBJ1-5; cdr3_aa: CASSRPGRNQPQHF; cdr3_nt: TGTGCCAGCAGTCGACCTGGGAGGAATCAGCCCCAGCATTTT
v_call: TRBV5-1; d_call: NA; clone_size: NA; j_call: TRBJ1-1; cdr3_aa: CASSLGQGEAFF; cdr3_nt: TGCGCCAGCAGCTTGGGGCAGGGGGAAGCTTTCTTT
v_call: TRBV7-2; d_call: TRBD1; clone_size: NA; j_call: TRBJ1-3; cdr3_aa: CASSFGQGVLGNTIYF; cdr3_nt: TGTGCCAGCAGTTTTGGACAGGGGGTATTGGGAAACACCATATATTTT
v_call: TRBV3-1/TRBV3-2; d_call: TRBD2; clone_size: NA; j_call: TRBJ2-7; cdr3_aa: CASSQISGGSHEQYF; cdr3_nt: TGTGCCAGCAGCCAAATAAGCGGGGGAAGCCACGAGCAGTACTTC
v_call: TRBV7-9; d_call: NA; clone_size: NA; j_call: TRBJ1-2; cdr3_aa: CASSLDLQDYGYTF; cdr3_nt: TGTGCCAGCAGCTTAGATCTACAGGACTATGGCTACACCTTC
v_call: TRBV5-1; d_call: NA; clone_size: NA; j_call: TRBJ2-6; cdr3_aa: CASSLIGGRSGANVLTF; cdr3_nt: TGCGCCAGCAGCTTGATCGGGGGTCGCTCTGGGGCCAACGTCCTGACTTTC
v_call: TRBV3-1/TRBV3-2; d_call: TRBD2; clone_size: NA; j_call: TRBJ2-1; cdr3_aa: CASSQVALLAGASNEQFF; cdr3_nt: TGTGCCAGCAGCCAAGTGGCCCTCTTAGCGGGGGCCTCCAATGAGCAGTTCTTC
v_call: TRBV29-1; d_call: NA; clone_size: NA; j_call: TRBJ1-1; cdr3_aa: CSAGQGSNTEAFF; cdr3_nt: TGCAGCGCCGGCCAGGGCTCCAACACTGAAGCTTTCTTT
v_call: TRBV30; d_call: TRBD2; clone_size: few; j_call: TRBJ2-3; cdr3_aa: CAWSPPGLAKDTQYF; cdr3_nt: TGTGCCTGGAGTCCGCCGGGACTAGCGAAAGATACGCAGTATTTT
v_call: TRBV5-5; d_call: NA; clone_size: NA; j_call: TRBJ2-2; cdr3_aa: CASSLWVGGTGELFF; cdr3_nt: TGTGCCAGCAGCTTGTGGGTCGGGGGAACCGGGGAGCTGTTTTTT
v_call: TRBV4-3; d_call: NA; clone_size: NA; j_call: TRBJ1-1; cdr3_aa: CASSQDRGSEAFF; cdr3_nt: TGCGCCAGCAGCCAAGACCGGGGGTCTGAAGCTTTCTTT
v_call: TRBV7-9; d_call: TRBD2; clone_size: many; j_call: TRBJ2-7; cdr3_aa: CASSRGGRGPRIPYEQYF; cdr3_nt: TGTGCCAGCTCCCGGGGGGGCAGGGGCCCCCGTATCCCCTACGAGCAGTACTTC
v_call: TRBV5-4; d_call: NA; clone_size: NA; j_call: TRBJ1-4; cdr3_aa: CASSFRDEKLFF; cdr3_nt: TGTGCCAGCAGCTTCAGGGATGAAAAACTGTTTTTT
v_call: TRBV6-6; d_call: NA; clone_size: NA; j_call: TRBJ2-1; cdr3_aa: CASRGRDYNEQFF; cdr3_nt: TGTGCCAGCAGGGGCCGGGACTACAATGAGCAGTTCTTC
v_call: TRBV6-2/TRBV6-3; d_call: TRBD1; clone_size: NA; j_call: TRBJ1-2; cdr3_aa: CASSIGTVYGYTF; cdr3_nt: TGTGCCAGCAGTATAGGGACAGTATATGGCTACACCTTC
v_call: TRBV5-4; d_call: NA; clone_size: NA; j_call: TRBJ2-1; cdr3_aa: CASSLSGVGSYNEQFF; cdr3_nt: TGTGCCAGCAGCTTGTCAGGGGTGGGGTCCTACAATGAGCAGTTCTTC
v_call: TRBV28; d_call: NA; clone_size: few; j_call: TRBJ1-1; cdr3_aa: CASSLIGQKVMTFF; cdr3_nt: TGTGCCAGCAGTTTAATAGGACAGAAGGTGATGACTTTCTTT
v_call: TRBV15; d_call: NA; clone_size: NA; j_call: TRBJ2-7; cdr3_aa: CATSRSPDSYEQYF; cdr3_nt: TGTGCCACCAGCAGGTCCCCGGACAGCTACGAGCAGTACTTC
v_call: TRBV7-8; d_call: TRBD2; clone_size: once; j_call: TRBJ2-5; cdr3_aa: CASSLGAALAGGAIGTQYF; cdr3_nt: TGTGCCAGCAGCTTAGGGGCGGCCCTAGCGGGGGGGGCAATCGGGACCCAGTACTTC
v_call: TRBV5-4; d_call: NA; clone_size: NA; j_call: TRBJ2-5; cdr3_aa: CASSLQGSGETQYF; cdr3_nt: TGTGCCAGCAGCCTACAGGGAAGTGGGGAGACCCAGTACTTC
v_call: TRBV14; d_call: TRBD1; clone_size: NA; j_call: TRBJ2-5; cdr3_aa: CASSQRGGLLGETQYF; cdr3_nt: TGTGCCAGCAGCCAGAGAGGGGGCTTGTTGGGGGAGACCCAGTACTTC
v_call: TRBV2; d_call: TRBD1; clone_size: NA; j_call: TRBJ1-2; cdr3_aa: CASRGTGGQGYTF; cdr3_nt: TGTGCCAGCAGGGGAACAGGGGGCCAAGGCTACACCTTC
v_call: TRBV30; d_call: NA; clone_size: once; j_call: TRBJ1-1; cdr3_aa: CAWKVSRELKWTEAFF; cdr3_nt: TGTGCCTGGAAAGTATCGAGGGAATTAAAATGGACTGAAGCTTTCTTT
v_call: TRBV11-3; d_call: NA; clone_size: NA; j_call: TRBJ2-3; cdr3_aa: CASSLRRGGRTDTQYF; cdr3_nt: TGTGCCAGCAGCTTAAGGCGCGGGGGCCGCACAGATACGCAGTATTTT
v_call: TRBV7-7; d_call: NA; clone_size: NA; j_call: TRBJ1-2; cdr3_aa: CASSGRGIREARHGYTF; cdr3_nt: TGTGCCAGCAGCGGCAGAGGAATCCGCGAGGCGAGGCATGGCTACACCTTC